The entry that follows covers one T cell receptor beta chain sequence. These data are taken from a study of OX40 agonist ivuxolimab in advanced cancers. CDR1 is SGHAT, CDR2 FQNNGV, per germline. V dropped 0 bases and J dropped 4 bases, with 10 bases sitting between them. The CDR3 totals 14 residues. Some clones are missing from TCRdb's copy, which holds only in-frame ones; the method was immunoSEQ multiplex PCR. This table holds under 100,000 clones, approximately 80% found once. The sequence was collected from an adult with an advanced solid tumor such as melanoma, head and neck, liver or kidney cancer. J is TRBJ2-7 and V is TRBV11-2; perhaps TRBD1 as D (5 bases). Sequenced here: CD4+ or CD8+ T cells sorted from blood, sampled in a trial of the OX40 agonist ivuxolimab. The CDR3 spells CASSLDIQGYEQYF. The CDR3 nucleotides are TGTGCCAGCAGCTTAGATATTCAGGGATACGAGCAGTACTTC. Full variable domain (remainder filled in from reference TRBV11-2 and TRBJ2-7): EAGVAQSPRYKIIEKRQSVAFWCNPISGHATLYWYQQILGQGPKLLIQFQNNGVVDDSQLPKDRFSAERLKGVDSTLKIQPAKLEDSAVYLCASSLDIQGYEQYFGPGTRLTVT.